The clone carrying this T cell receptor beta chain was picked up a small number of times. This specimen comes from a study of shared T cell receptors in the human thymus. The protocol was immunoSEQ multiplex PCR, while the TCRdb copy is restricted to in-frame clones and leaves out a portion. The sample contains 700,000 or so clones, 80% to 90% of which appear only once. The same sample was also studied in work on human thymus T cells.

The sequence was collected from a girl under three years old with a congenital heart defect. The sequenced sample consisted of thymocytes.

The CDR3 sequence is CASSRGDRRNEKLFF. CDR3 bases: TGTGCCAGCAGCCGGGGGGACAGGAGAAATGAAAAACTGTTTTTT. The V call is TRBV14, the J call TRBJ1-4; 8 positions agree with TRBD1. The CDR3 length is 15 residues. J gave up 5 bases and V 4 bases, and 6 bases lay outside the gene matches. CDR1 is SGHDN, CDR2 FVKESK, per germline.